Each of the 25 T cell receptor beta chains below was sequenced from the same sample in a study of T cell repertoires in cytomegalovirus infection. TCRdb called the reads again in MiXCR, with one record for every CDR3 protein. The sample shows some 400,000 distinct CDR3 sequences, around 32% of them seen only once. The specimen sequenced was PBMCs. The receptors originated from a human donor in good health (CMV status not recorded). Some clones in this sample may be carry-over from other donors' samples.

This clonotype was observed a single time. A much larger clone lies one base from this, so it may be a read error. The chain links TRBV7-8 to TRBJ2-1, with D possibly matching TRBD1 (6 bases). In germline, CDR1 is SGHVS, CDR2 FQNEAQ. This CDR3 has 12 residues. The CDR3 DNA follows: TGTGTCAGCAGCTTAGACTCCGGACAGTTGTTCTTC. It is translated as CVSSLDSGQLFF.

The chain is built from TRBV10-3 and TRBJ2-7; D might be TRBD1 (6 bases). Trimming removed 2 bases from V and 2 bases from J, with 16 bases in between. The length of the CDR3 is 16 residues. Per the germline V gene, CDR1 is ENHRY and CDR2 is SYGVKD. CDR3 sequence (DNA): TGTGCCATCAGTGAGCCAACTCGACAGGCAGCCTACGAGCAGTACTTC. Translated: CAISEPTRQAAYEQYF.

This chain connects TRBV7-9 to TRBJ2-1; 11 nucleotides line up with TRBD2. V shed 4 bases, J shed 3 bases, and the junction held 5 bases outside the gene matches. CDR1 is SEHNR, CDR2 FQNEAQ, per germline (reference sequence). This CDR3 is 16 amino acids long. Here the CDR3 reads CASSSSGGTYYNEQFF. Written as DNA, the CDR3 is TGTGCCAGCAGCTCTAGCGGGGGGACCTACTACAATGAGCAGTTCTTC.

This clonotype has a count of ten or more. V is TRBV7-2 and J is TRBJ2-7; D may correspond to TRBD1 or TRBD2 (5 bases each). CDR3 length: 13 residues. V lost 11 bases, J lost 3 bases, and 17 bases lay in between. Germline CDR1 reads SGHTA; CDR2 reads FQGNSA. CDR3 sequence reads: CASSRTGLYEQYF. CDR3 nucleotide sequence: TGTGCCTCTTCGAGGACGGGGCTCTACGAGCAGTACTTC.

This clonotype was counted ten times or more. This chain joins TRBV12-3 or TRBV12-4 and TRBJ1-3; maybe TRBD1 (5 bases). Between the trimmed V and J ends, which lost 5 bases and 6 bases, there was a span of 17 bases. The CDR3 is made up of 15 amino acids. CDR3: CASSPGREFSNTIYF. CDR3 bases: TGTGCCAGCAGTCCTGGCAGGGAGTTCTCAAACACCATATATTTT.

V and J are TRBV6-1 and TRBJ1-1; TRBD1 might be the D (6 bases). The CDR3 runs to 12 residues. The V end lost 5 bases, the J end lost 9 bases, and 13 bases lay between the germline ends. Germline CDR1 MNHNS, CDR2 SASEGT. This chain's CDR3 is CASSPGTTKAFF. The CDR3 nucleotides are TGTGCCAGCAGTCCCGGGACAACAAAAGCTTTCTTT.

The gene calls are TRBV18 and TRBJ1-1; 7 nucleotides agree with TRBD1. This CDR3 is built from 15 residues. Germline lookup yields CDR1 KGHSH and CDR2 LQKENI. V lost 5 bases and J lost 3; bases outside the gene matches: 9. The CDR3 region has the DNA TGTGCCAGCTCAGGTGACAGGGTAGGGGACACTGAAGCTTTCTTT. Its protein is CASSGDRVGDTEAFF. Supplemented by reference TRBV18 and TRBJ1-1, the full variable domain reads NAGVMQNPRHLVRRRGQEARLRCSPMKGHSHVYWYRQLPEEGLKFMVYLQKENIIDESGMPKERFSAEFPKEGPSILRIQQVVRGDSAAYFCASSGDRVGDTEAFFGQGTRLTVV.

The J gene is TRBJ2-2, the V gene TRBV7-8; D unclear. The V gene's germline CDR1 is SGHVS and CDR2 FQNEAQ. V was pared by 3 bases and J by 9 bases, with 11 bases between. This CDR3 comprises 13 residues. The CDR3 region has the DNA TGTGCCAGCAGCTTGTCTCCTGATCGGGAGCTGTTTTTT. It yields the protein CASSLSPDRELFF.

This clonotype was seen a handful of times. This chain joins TRBV19 and TRBJ1-1; D not resolved. V gave up 5 bases and J gave up 5 bases, with 15 bases separating them. This CDR3 spans 14 amino acids. CDR1 and CDR2 from the germline V gene are LNHDA and SQIVND (reference sequence). Written as DNA, the CDR3 is TGTGCCAGTAGTTTTTGGACCCGTCGGACTGAAGCTTTCTTT. Protein: CASSFWTRRTEAFF.

The CDR3 DNA is TGTGCCAGCAGCCCACCCGGCTTGACAGGCTCCGGAACTAATGAAAAACTGTTTTTT. As protein: CASSPPGLTGSGTNEKLFF. This rearrangement joins TRBV7-9 to TRBJ1-4; possibly TRBD1 for D (6 bases). Deletions cut 5 bases from V and 1 base from J, with 23 bases between. This CDR3 is 19 amino acids long. Per the germline V gene, CDR1 is SEHNR and CDR2 is FQNEAQ (reference sequence).

This clonotype was found a few times. V usage is TRBV27 and J usage is TRBJ2-1, with D perhaps TRBD1 or TRBD2 (5 bases each). The germline V and J ends were trimmed by 3 bases and 6 bases, with 24 bases remaining between them. CDR1 is MNHEY and CDR2 is SMNVEV in the germline V gene (reference sequence). The CDR3 has 18 residues. The CDR3 reads CASSLRRSGRDLGNEQFF. The DNA for the CDR3 is TGTGCCAGCAGTTTGCGGCGATCGGGACGGGACCTAGGCAATGAGCAGTTCTTC.

This clonotype was seen only a few times. The V gene is TRBV11-2, the J gene TRBJ1-2; TRBD1 is a possible D gene (6 bases). Trimming cost V 5 bases and J 12 bases, with 25 bases left between them. CDR3 size: 15 residues. Germline CDR1 is SGHAT and CDR2 is FQNNGV. CDR3 sequence reads: CASSPNRIGGQVNTF. DNA for the CDR3: TGTGCCAGCAGCCCGAACCGGATTGGGGGCCAGGTCAACACCTTC.

This clonotype was seen at least ten times. The chain is built from TRBV28 and TRBJ1-2; D is uncertain. Germline V gene lookup returns CDR1 MDHEN and CDR2 SYDVKM. V shed 6 bases and J shed 6 bases, with 14 bases lying between them. This CDR3 has 13 amino acids. The DNA of the CDR3 is TGTGCCAGCAGACCAACCCGCCCTAATGGCTACACCTTC. This gives the protein CASRPTRPNGYTF.

This clonotype occurred many times. The chain uses TRBV7-9 and TRBJ1-2, with a possible D match to TRBD1 (6 bases). Germline CDR1 reads SEHNR; CDR2 reads FQNEAQ (reference sequence). Trimming removed 5 bases at V and 7 bases at J, with 17 bases between. The CDR3 spans 14 residues. This CDR3 reads CASSLTTGATGYTF. The CDR3 DNA sequence: TGTGCCAGCAGCCTCACAACGGGGGCTACTGGCTACACCTTC.

This clonotype was observed a handful of times. This could be a read error, since a much larger clone is one nucleotide away. The rearrangement joins TRBV7-6 to TRBJ1-6; no firm D call. The V gene's germline CDR1 is SGHVS and CDR2 FNYEAQ. V lost 6 bases and J lost 0, with 6 bases in between. The CDR3 is made up of 14 amino acids. CDR3 sequence (DNA): TGTGCCAGCAGACAGAGCTCCTATAATTCACCCCTCCACTTT. The encoded protein is CASRQSSYNSPLHF. Supplemented by reference TRBV7-6 and TRBJ1-6, the full variable domain reads GAGVSQSPRYKVTKRGQDVALRCDPISGHVSLYWYRQALGQGPEFLTYFNYEAQQDKSGLPNDRFSAERPEGSISTLTIQRTEQRDSAMYRCASRQSSYNSPLHFGNGTRLTVT.

For this clonotype: A read error may produce the germline difference seen at one junction end. The CDR3 sequence: CSSSLTGTGVRNYGYTF. CDR3 nucleotide sequence: TGTTCCAGCAGTTTAACCGGGACAGGGGTCAGAAACTATGGCTACACCTTC. The rearrangement links TRBV28 to TRBJ1-2, with TRBD1 identical over 10 bases. CDR1 is MDHEN, CDR2 SYDVKM, per germline. CDR3 length: 17 residues.

This sequence joins TRBV2 and TRBJ2-1; TRBD1 matches 7 bases. V shed 4 bases and J 7 bases; nucleotides not matched to a gene: 4. Germline values: CDR1 SNHLY, CDR2 FYNNEI. The CDR3 contains 13 residues. CDR3 sequence reads: CASSGDSRNEQFF. CDR3 DNA: TGTGCCAGCAGTGGGGACAGCCGTAATGAGCAGTTCTTC.

This clonotype has just a few counts. This chain uses TRBV4-1 with TRBJ1-1; D not certain. V lost 0 bases, J lost 1 base, and 9 bases lay in between. The CDR3 loop spans 15 amino acids. Germline CDR1 MGHRA, CDR2 YSYEKL. CDR3 protein: CASSQEITANTEAFF. In nucleotides, the CDR3 is TGCGCCAGCAGCCAAGAAATTACCGCGAACACTGAAGCTTTCTTT.

This clonotype appeared a few times. The chain uses TRBV7-4 and TRBJ1-2; 7 nucleotides agree with TRBD1. Unmatched junction bases numbered 11, after V lost 3 bases and J lost 4 bases. Germline loops: CDR1 SGHVT, CDR2 SQSDAQ. CDR3 size: 16 residues. The CDR3 protein is CASSFDRDRASYGYTF. CDR3 DNA: TGTGCCAGCAGCTTCGACCGGGACAGAGCCTCCTATGGCTACACCTTC.

The chain employs TRBV12-3 or TRBV12-4 and TRBJ1-3; tentatively, D is TRBD1 (5 bases). V shed 4 bases and J shed 0 bases, with 10 bases lying between them. The CDR3 runs to 15 residues. The CDR3: CASSWGDRSGNTIYF. CDR3 DNA sequence: TGTGCCAGCAGTTGGGGGGATCGCTCTGGAAACACCATATATTTT.

The chain couples TRBV20-1 to TRBJ2-5, with 7 bases that match TRBD1. J lost 5 bases, V lost 6 bases, and 6 bases had no gene match. Germline CDR1 and CDR2: DFQATT and SNEGSKA (reference sequence). CDR3 size: 12 residues. CDR3 coding DNA: TGCAGTGCGTACAGGGGCGGGGAGACCCAGTACTTC. Its protein is CSAYRGGETQYF.

In regard to this clonotype: A junction boundary mismatches the germline segment, possibly from a read error. The chain recombines TRBV7-9 with TRBJ2-7; D gene uncertain. The germline V gene has CDR1 SEHNR and CDR2 FQNEAQ (reference sequence). The CDR3 runs 11 residues. The CDR3 loop is CASSPSYEHYF. In DNA form, the CDR3 reads TGTGCCAGCAGCCCGTCCTACGAGCATTACTTC. Using reference TRBV7-9 and TRBJ2-7 for the parts outside the CDR3, the full variable domain is DTGVSQNPRHKITKRGQNVTFRCDPISEHNRLYWYRQTLGQGPEFLTYFQNEAQLEKSRLLSDRFSAERPKGSFSTLEIQRTEQGDSAMYLCASSPSYEHYFGPGTRLTVT.

This clonotype was counted at least ten times. V usage is TRBV28 and J usage is TRBJ1-1; a weak D match, TRBD1 (6 bases). The CDR3 is made up of 15 amino acids. The ends were cut back, 7 bases at V and 0 bases at J, with 15 bases in the middle. CDR1 and CDR2 from the germline V gene are MDHEN and SYDVKM. The CDR3 reads CASTTLGGMNTEAFF. The CDR3, as DNA: TGTGCCAGCACCACCCTAGGGGGGATGAACACTGAAGCTTTCTTT.

As regards this clonotype: It may be a read error: a sequence one base away is much more abundant. This chain links TRBV6-5 with TRBJ2-5; tentative D call: TRBD2 (5 bases). CDR3 length: 13 residues. Germline V gene sequence: CDR1 MNHEY, CDR2 SVGAGI. CDR3 coding DNA: TGTGCCCGCAGTGCCGGGGTTGGGGAGACCCAGTACTTC. This sequence encodes CARSAGVGETQYF.

This clonotype was detected many times. The chain carries TRBV19 and TRBJ1-6; D uncertain. CDR1 and CDR2 (germline): LNHDA, SQIVND (reference sequence). V was pared by 9 bases and J by 6 bases, with 15 bases between. The CDR3 covers 14 residues. CDR3 sequence reads: CASGFDTFNSPLHF. In DNA form, the CDR3 reads TGTGCCAGCGGATTCGACACCTTTAATTCACCCCTCCACTTT. The full variable domain, with the rest looked up from reference TRBV19 and TRBJ1-6, is DGGITQSPKYLFRKEGQNVTLSCEQNLNHDAMYWYRQDPGQGLRLIYYSQIVNDFQKGDIAEGYSVSREKKESFPLTVTSAQKNPTAFYLCASGFDTFNSPLHFGNGTRLTVT.